One and the same sample provided the 26 T cell receptor beta chains below, sequenced in a study of T-cell memory formation after mild COVID-19. TCRdb fed the 5' RACE reads into MiXCR, producing one record per CDR3 protein. The sample lists some 300,000 distinct CDR3 sequences, 20% to 25% occurring once. Sequenced: PBMCs or a T cell subset sorted from them (not recorded which). The receptors shown here come from a man younger than 35 who had mild COVID-19 (a few samples of this study predate the infection). Cell type and time point are not known.

The sample holds a few counts of this clonotype. The chain links TRBV7-9 to TRBJ2-6; possible D gene TRBD1, 6 bases. The CDR3 runs to 17 residues. V lost 4 bases to trimming and J lost 0 bases, with 13 bases between them. CDR1 and CDR2 from the germline V gene are SEHNR and FQNEAQ (reference sequence). As DNA, the CDR3 is TGTGCCAGCAGCTCCCTCGGACAGTCCTCTGGGGCCAACGTCCTGACTTTC. Translated: CASSSLGQSSGANVLTF.

This clonotype occurred a few times. The rearrangement joins TRBV27 to TRBJ2-6; D not resolved. The germline V gene encodes CDR1 MNHEY and CDR2 SMNVEV (reference sequence). Between the trimmed V and J ends, which lost 5 bases and 3 bases, there was a span of 8 bases. This CDR3 has 14 amino acids. The CDR3 spells CASSPLGGANVLTF. CDR3 nucleotides: TGTGCCAGCAGTCCCCTGGGTGGGGCCAACGTCCTGACTTTC.

This clonotype turned up a few times. The chain is built from TRBV6-5 and TRBJ2-1, with 11 positions matching TRBD1. CDR1 MNHEY and CDR2 SVGAGI come from the germline V gene. After removal of 0 bases from V and 8 bases from J, the junction contained 3 bases not matched to a gene. The CDR3 loop spans 15 amino acids. The CDR3 coding sequence is TGTGCCAGCAGTTACTCCGGGACAGGGGGATATGAGCAGTTCTTC. Translation: CASSYSGTGGYEQFF.

The chain couples TRBV28 to TRBJ1-2; 9 nucleotides agree with TRBD1. With 6 bases clipped from V and 8 bases from J, the junction kept 10 bases outside the gene matches. CDR1 is MDHEN, CDR2 SYDVKM, per germline. This CDR3 is 14 amino acids long. CDR3 sequence reads: CASSPGTGRLGYTF. CDR3 in DNA: TGTGCCAGCAGCCCCGGGACAGGGCGTCTCGGCTACACCTTC.

The V call is TRBV27, the J call TRBJ1-2; TRBD1 matches 7 bases. After removal of 0 bases from V and 3 bases from J, the junction contained 10 bases not matched to a gene. The CDR3 is 17 residues long. Germline CDR1 and CDR2: MNHEY and SMNVEV (reference sequence). CDR3 in amino acids: CASSLSGWDSTYYGYTF. DNA of the CDR3: TGTGCCAGCAGTTTATCGGGGTGGGACAGCACCTACTATGGCTACACCTTC.

This rearrangement joins TRBV11-2 to TRBJ2-2; D tentatively reads TRBD1 or TRBD2 (5 bases each). The germline V gene has CDR1 SGHAT and CDR2 FQNNGV. The V end was cut by 6 bases, the J end by 5 bases, with 10 bases between. The CDR3 is made up of 13 amino acids. This CDR3 is CASSRGVTGELFF. For the CDR3, the DNA is TGTGCCAGCAGTAGAGGGGTGACCGGGGAGCTGTTTTTT.

This clonotype has only a few counts. The chain links TRBV4-2 to TRBJ1-2; TRBD1 matches at 12 bases. Per the germline V gene, CDR1 is LGHNA and CDR2 is YNFKEQ. V trimming: 2 bases; J trimming: 8 bases; junction bases outside the gene matches: 12. This CDR3 region has 17 residues. CDR3 amino acids: CASSQHEGQGAFGGYTF. As DNA, the CDR3 is TGTGCCAGCAGCCAACACGAGGGACAGGGGGCGTTCGGAGGCTACACCTTC.

The chain recombines TRBV6-5 with TRBJ2-5; perhaps TRBD2 as D (5 bases). V lost 5 bases and J lost 5, with 12 bases in between. Germline loops: CDR1 MNHEY, CDR2 SVGAGI. This CDR3 has 13 residues. The CDR3 reads CASSNSAGETQYF. In nucleotides, the CDR3 is TGTGCCAGCAGTAACAGCGCGGGTGAGACCCAGTACTTC.

The rearrangement uses TRBV18 and TRBJ1-1, with D perhaps TRBD1 (5 bases). The V end lost 1 base, the J end lost 4 bases, and 13 bases lay between the germline ends. Germline V CDR1 and CDR2: KGHSH, LQKENI. CDR3 size: 15 residues. CDR3 sequence: CASSPLPGEGTEAFF. CDR3 coding DNA: TGTGCCAGCTCACCACTTCCGGGGGAGGGCACTGAAGCTTTCTTT.

This clonotype turned up a few times. V gene TRBV4-1 combines with J gene TRBJ1-1; TRBD1 matches 8 bases. This CDR3 is built from 16 residues. V shed 6 bases, J shed 6 bases, and the junction held 15 bases outside the gene matches. The germline gives CDR1 MGHRA, CDR2 YSYEKL. Written as DNA, the CDR3 is TGCGCCAGCAGAACAACAGTGACAGGGGATATAGCTGAAGCTTTCTTT. This codes for CASRTTVTGDIAEAFF.

CDR3 sequence reads: CASSADLRTGVGEAFF. CDR3 in DNA: TGTGCCAGCAGCGCCGACCTTAGAACAGGGGTCGGTGAAGCTTTCTTT. V is TRBV9 and J is TRBJ1-1; 7 positions match TRBD1. The CDR3 runs 16 residues. Per the germline V gene, CDR1 is SGDLS and CDR2 is YYNGEE. V gave up 3 bases and J gave up 7 bases; unmatched junction bases: 15.

This clonotype has more than one count but fewer than ten. The chain recombines TRBV6-2 or TRBV6-3 with TRBJ1-5; TRBD1 aligns across 10 bases. Germline V gene lookup returns CDR1 MNHEY and CDR2 SVGEGT. CDR3 length: 18 residues. V trimming: 0 bases; J trimming: 0 bases; junction bases outside the gene matches: 5. The CDR3 coding sequence is TGTGCCAGCAGTTACTCGGGACAGGGGACGATTAGCAATCAGCCCCAGCATTTT. Protein: CASSYSGQGTISNQPQHF.

This clonotype was detected only a few times. The J gene is TRBJ2-2, the V gene TRBV10-3; 11 bases fit TRBD1. Trimming cost V 7 bases and J 5 bases; bases outside gene matches: 9. The CDR3 is 16 amino acids. Germline CDR1 reads ENHRY; CDR2 reads SYGVKD. The CDR3: CAITHGQGALTGELFF. The CDR3 nucleotides read TGTGCCATCACCCATGGACAGGGGGCGCTTACCGGGGAGCTGTTTTTT.

The chain has TRBV5-1 and TRBJ2-7, with D possibly being TRBD1 (7 bases). V was pared by 4 bases and J by 3 bases, with 11 bases between. Looked up from germline, CDR1 is SGHRS and CDR2 is YFSETQ. The CDR3 is 13 amino acids. As DNA, the CDR3 is TGCGCCAGCAGCGCGGGACAGTACTACGAGCAGTACTTC. As protein: CASSAGQYYEQYF.

This clonotype was seen a handful of times. V is TRBV5-1 and J is TRBJ2-5; the match to TRBD1 covers 11 bases. From germline, CDR1 is SGHRS and CDR2 YFSETQ. V was clipped by 5 bases and J by 5 bases; unmatched bases: 5. The CDR3 consists of 14 residues. CDR3 loop: CASRGQGATETQYF. CDR3 DNA: TGCGCCAGCAGAGGACAGGGGGCTACGGAGACCCAGTACTTC. The full variable domain, its missing parts supplied by reference TRBV5-1 and TRBJ2-5, is KAGVTQTPRYLIKTRGQQVTLSCSPISGHRSVSWYQQTPGQGLQFLFEYFSETQRNKGNFPGRFSGRQFSNSRSEMNVSTLELGDSALYLCASRGQGATETQYFGPGTRLLVL.

The sample holds a few counts of this clonotype. This sequence joins TRBV7-3 and TRBJ2-1; 10 bases are a match to TRBD1. Germline CDR1 and CDR2: SGHTA and FQGTGA. J lost 7 bases, V lost 4 bases, and 7 bases had no gene match. This CDR3 has 15 amino acids. In nucleotides, the CDR3 is TGTGCCAGCAGCTCCCCCGGGACAGGGGAGAATGAGCAGTTCTTC. Residues: CASSSPGTGENEQFF.

This chain links TRBV20-1 with TRBJ1-1, with 10 positions matching TRBD1. The junction had 7 bases not matched to a gene; V was cut back by 6 bases and J by 6 bases. This CDR3 is built from 13 residues. Germline V gives CDR1 DFQATT, CDR2 SNEGSKA (reference sequence). CDR3 amino acids: CSAWDRGQPEAFF. For the CDR3, the DNA is TGCAGTGCGTGGGACAGGGGACAACCTGAAGCTTTCTTT.

A word on this clonotype: As the CDR3 is not closed by the conserved phenylalanine or tryptophan, this likely results from a read error. The chain recombines TRBV20-1 with TRBJ2-1; TRBD2 agrees at 14 bases. The CDR3 is made up of 19 amino acids. V lost 2 bases and J lost 3; bases outside the gene matches: 12. The germline V gene encodes CDR1 DFQATT and CDR2 SNEGSKA (reference sequence). CDR3 residues: CSARLMPGLAGALYNEQFL. In DNA form, the CDR3 reads TGCAGTGCTAGATTAATGCCGGGACTAGCGGGGGCCCTCTACAATGAGCAGTTCTTA.

This clonotype appeared a few times. Compared with germline, one end of the junction differs, possibly owing to a read error. The chain uses TRBV29-1 and TRBJ1-1; 8 bases agree with TRBD1. Germline V lookup: CDR1 SQVTM, CDR2 ANQGSEA. The CDR3 has 15 amino acids. The chain's CDR3 is CSGAGGWGMNIEAFF. In DNA, the CDR3 is TGCAGCGGGGCAGGGGGCTGGGGGATGAACATTGAAGCTTTCTTT.

In this sample, this clonotype turned up a few times. J is TRBJ2-2 and V is TRBV15; the D gene could be TRBD1 or TRBD2 (5 bases each). This CDR3 region has 16 residues. The V gene lost 0 bases and the J gene lost 3 bases, with 11 bases spanning the gap. Germline V lookup: CDR1 LNHNV, CDR2 YYDKDF (reference sequence). The chain's CDR3 is CATSRDPREYTGELFF. In DNA, the CDR3 is TGTGCCACCAGCAGAGATCCCAGGGAGTACACCGGGGAGCTGTTTTTT.

V usage is TRBV15 and J usage is TRBJ2-1; D tentatively fits TRBD1 or TRBD2 (6 bases each). This CDR3 comprises 16 residues. Trimming removed 0 bases at V and 1 base at J, with 10 bases between. The V gene's germline CDR1 is LNHNV and CDR2 YYDKDF (reference sequence). The DNA of the CDR3 is TGTGCCACCAGCAGAGACGGGGGACAATCCTACAATGAGCAGTTCTTC. Its protein is CATSRDGGQSYNEQFF.

This clonotype was found many times. The J gene is TRBJ1-6, the V gene TRBV29-1, with D perhaps TRBD1 (6 bases). V lost 6 bases and J lost 7, with 13 bases in between. Germline lookup yields CDR1 SQVTM and CDR2 ANQGSEA. The CDR3 spans 13 residues. The CDR3 region is CSVGADRNSPLHF. The CDR3 bases are TGCAGCGTGGGGGCAGATAGAAATTCACCCCTCCACTTT.

This clonotype was seen only a few times. The chain couples TRBV12-3 or TRBV12-4 to TRBJ1-6, with D perhaps TRBD1 (6 bases). This CDR3 is 14 amino acids long. Trimming removed 8 bases from V and 9 bases from J, with 17 bases in between. This CDR3 reads CASRNRDTGSPLHF. The CDR3 DNA reads TGTGCCAGCCGAAACCGGGACACCGGTTCACCCCTCCACTTT.

This clonotype occurred a few times. This chain uses TRBV7-9 with TRBJ2-3; D possibly corresponds to TRBD2 (5 bases). Trimming took 1 base from V and 0 from J, leaving 8 bases between them. Germline V gene sequence: CDR1 SEHNR, CDR2 FQNEAQ (reference sequence). The CDR3 sequence is 15 residues long. CDR3 sequence reads: CASSLGGRSTDTQYF. CDR3 DNA: TGTGCCAGCAGCTTAGGCGGGCGGAGCACAGATACGCAGTATTTT.

The chain carries TRBV6-5 and TRBJ2-3, with a weak D call TRBD2 (5 bases). Trimming removed 0 bases from V and 0 bases from J, with 7 bases in between. Germline CDR1 MNHEY, CDR2 SVGAGI. The CDR3 runs 15 residues. CDR3 residues: CASSYSWTSTDTQYF. The CDR3 nucleotides are TGTGCCAGCAGTTACTCTTGGACTAGCACAGATACGCAGTATTTT.

This clonotype was seen only a few times. The chain recombines TRBV10-3 with TRBJ2-6, with 7 bases fitting TRBD1. The CDR3 consists of 16 residues. Per germline, CDR1 ENHRY and CDR2 SYGVKD. V shed 8 bases and J 0 bases; nucleotides not matched to a gene: 7. Here the CDR3 DNA reads TGTGCCATCTCTTGGCAGGGGGACTCTGGGGCCAACGTCCTGACTTTC. Translating gives CAISWQGDSGANVLTF.